Included here is one T cell receptor (beta chain) sequence, with context. The V segment lost 5 bases and the J segment 3 bases; nucleotides outside the gene matches: 9. The CDR3 length is 15 residues. Germline values: CDR1 SEHNR, CDR2 FQNEAQ (reference sequence). PCR used 60 Vbeta primers and 13 Jbeta primers. Profiled with immunoSEQ multiplex PCR; TCRdb holds only in-frame clones, not every one. The table includes 55,000 to 75,000 clones, 80% to 90% detected once. This record belongs to a study of cytomegalovirus exposure and HLA in healthy donors. Material: PBMCs. The chain carries TRBV7-9 and TRBJ2-5, with TRBD2 identical over 7 bases. This clonotype was obtained from a man between 18 and 29 years old in good health and CMV-seronegative. Here the CDR3 reads CASSTRLAQEETQYF. The CDR3 nucleotides read TGTGCCAGCAGCACCAGACTAGCACAGGAAGAGACCCAGTACTTC.